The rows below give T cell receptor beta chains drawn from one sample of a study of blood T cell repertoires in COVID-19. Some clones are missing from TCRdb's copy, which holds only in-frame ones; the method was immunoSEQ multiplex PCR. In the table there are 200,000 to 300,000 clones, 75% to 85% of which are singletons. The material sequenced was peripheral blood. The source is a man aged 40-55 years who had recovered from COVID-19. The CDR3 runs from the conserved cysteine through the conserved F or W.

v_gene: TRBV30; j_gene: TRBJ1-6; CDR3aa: CAWTVGGPLHF
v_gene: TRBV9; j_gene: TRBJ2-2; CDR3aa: CASSDTSGRPYAGELFF
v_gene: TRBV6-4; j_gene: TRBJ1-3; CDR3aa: CASVFLVRGTIYF
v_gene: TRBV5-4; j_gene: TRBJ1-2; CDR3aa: CASSQPTGTYGYTF
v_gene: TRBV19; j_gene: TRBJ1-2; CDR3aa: CASTRPGQGAWGYTF
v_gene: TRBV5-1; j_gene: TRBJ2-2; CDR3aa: CASSLAGGNTGELFF
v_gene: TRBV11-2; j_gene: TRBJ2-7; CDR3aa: CASSFRQSYEQYF
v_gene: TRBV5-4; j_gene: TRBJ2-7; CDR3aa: CASSLGVVGGSYEQYF
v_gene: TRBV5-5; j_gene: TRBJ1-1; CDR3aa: CASSFGQAGNTEAFF
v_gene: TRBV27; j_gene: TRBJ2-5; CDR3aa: CASSLLEKETQYF
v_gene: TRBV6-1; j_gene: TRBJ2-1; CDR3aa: CASSDFRPSGRTGDEQFF
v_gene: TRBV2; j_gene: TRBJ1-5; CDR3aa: CASSERAGELSQPQHF
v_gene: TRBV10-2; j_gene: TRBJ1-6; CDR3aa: CASSQQGAGNSPLHF
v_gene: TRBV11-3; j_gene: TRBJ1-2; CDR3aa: CASSLGRYTNYGYTF
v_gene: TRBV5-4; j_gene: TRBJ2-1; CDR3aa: CASSSGGSGRLGNEQFF
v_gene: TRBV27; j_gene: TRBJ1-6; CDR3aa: CASSLTRARTYNSPLHF
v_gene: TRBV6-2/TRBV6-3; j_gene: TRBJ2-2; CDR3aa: CASSYRTSGGSNTGELFF
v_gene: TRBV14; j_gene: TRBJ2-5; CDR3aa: CASSMGGTQYF
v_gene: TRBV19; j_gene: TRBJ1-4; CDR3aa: CASKRTGVNEKLFF
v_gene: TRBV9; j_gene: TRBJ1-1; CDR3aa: CASSVASATGLTEAFF
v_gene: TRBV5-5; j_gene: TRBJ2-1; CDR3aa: CASSSGTSGYNEQFF
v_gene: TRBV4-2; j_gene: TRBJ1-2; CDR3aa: CASTQSPDNNYGYTF
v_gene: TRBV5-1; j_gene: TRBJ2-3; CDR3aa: CASSLEGVPSTDTQYF
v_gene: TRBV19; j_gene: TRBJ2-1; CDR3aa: CASRLNRDRGQGEQFF
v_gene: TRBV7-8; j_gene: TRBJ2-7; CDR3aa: CASSLERTSPISTYEQYF
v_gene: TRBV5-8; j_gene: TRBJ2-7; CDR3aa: CASSFFLGTSGYEQYF
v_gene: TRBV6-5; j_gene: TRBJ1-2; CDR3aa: CASSRGAGEGYTF
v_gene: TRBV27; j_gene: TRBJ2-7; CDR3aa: CASSFGRGYEQYF
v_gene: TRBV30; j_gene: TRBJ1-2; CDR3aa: CAWSGTGNYGYTF
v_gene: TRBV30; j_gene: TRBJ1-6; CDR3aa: CAWSVARRGSPLHF
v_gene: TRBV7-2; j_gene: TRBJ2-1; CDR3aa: CASSLDPYNEQFF
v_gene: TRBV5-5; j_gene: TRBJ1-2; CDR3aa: CASSLTGIDYGYTF
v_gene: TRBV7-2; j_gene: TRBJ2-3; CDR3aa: CASSPRGGSPKDTQYF
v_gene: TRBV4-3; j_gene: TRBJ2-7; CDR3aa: CASSQGLVNPEQYF
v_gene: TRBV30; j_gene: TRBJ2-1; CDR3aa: CAWSVLGSPYNEQFF
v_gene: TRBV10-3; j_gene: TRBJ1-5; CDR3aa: CAISESGEPQHF
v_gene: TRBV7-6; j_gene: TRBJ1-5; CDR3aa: CASSARAGPQHF
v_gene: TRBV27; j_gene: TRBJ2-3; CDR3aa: CASSKAVLSTDTQYF
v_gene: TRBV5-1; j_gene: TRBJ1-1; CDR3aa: CASSPEPGQQNTEAFF
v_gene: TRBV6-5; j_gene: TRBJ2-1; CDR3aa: CASSLGLAGVGEQFF
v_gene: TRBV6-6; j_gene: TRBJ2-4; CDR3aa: CASSYPAGGKNIQYF
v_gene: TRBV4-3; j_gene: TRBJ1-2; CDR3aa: CASSQEQWGQYGYTF
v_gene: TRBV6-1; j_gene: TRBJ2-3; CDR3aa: CASSEAVFAGRSTDTQYF
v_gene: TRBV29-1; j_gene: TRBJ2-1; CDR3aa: CSGGGAYNEQFF
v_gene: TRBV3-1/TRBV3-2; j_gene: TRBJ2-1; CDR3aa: CASSPRDRDDNEQFF
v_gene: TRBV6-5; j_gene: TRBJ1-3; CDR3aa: CASRESSGNTIYF
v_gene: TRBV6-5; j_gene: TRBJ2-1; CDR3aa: CASSPSERFYNEQFF
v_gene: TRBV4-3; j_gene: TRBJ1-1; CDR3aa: CASSLNRWGENTEAFF
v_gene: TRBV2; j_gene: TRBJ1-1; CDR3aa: CASRPRVGVTEAFF
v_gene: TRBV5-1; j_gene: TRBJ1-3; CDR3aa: CASSLERADRTPQGGNTIYF
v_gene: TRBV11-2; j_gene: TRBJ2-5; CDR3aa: CASSWGLATQETQYF
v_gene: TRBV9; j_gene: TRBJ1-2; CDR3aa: CASSVGDRAVGRGYTF
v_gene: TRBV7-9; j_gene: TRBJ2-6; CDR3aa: CASSPRVSPSGANVLTF
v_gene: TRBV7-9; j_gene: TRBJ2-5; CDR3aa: CASSRTAETQYF
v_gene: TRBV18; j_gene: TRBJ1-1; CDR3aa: CASSPQATALNTEAFF
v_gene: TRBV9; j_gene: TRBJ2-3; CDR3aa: CASSPTMDTQYF
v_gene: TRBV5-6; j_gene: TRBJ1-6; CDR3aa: CASSFRETYNSPLHF
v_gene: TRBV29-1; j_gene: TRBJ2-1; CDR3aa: CSTESSGRVNNEQFF
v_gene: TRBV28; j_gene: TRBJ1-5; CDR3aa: CASRKSGRWDQPQHF